The sequence of this T cell receptor beta chain was determined in a study of shared clonotypes between healthy human individuals. Study findings and constraints: The generation probabilities recorded for non-shared clonotypes fell below those of clonotypes shared by all four donors.

V lost 1 base to trimming and J lost 0 bases, with 8 bases between them. The germline V gene has CDR1 MNHEY and CDR2 SVGAGI. The CDR3 totals 15 residues. In its sample, this clone was seen once. The antigen is unknown. An even split of each subset's genomic DNA across several immunoSEQ plates was performed. The protocol was immunoSEQ multiplex PCR, while the TCRdb copy is restricted to in-frame clones and leaves out a portion. The data show about 1,900,000 clones, about 95% seen once. Naivety among CD8 cells was defined by CD45RO negativity and positive CCR7 selection, thereby excluding terminally differentiated effector memory CD45RA+ cells. Healthy HIV-negative adults without recent acute infections or vaccinations served as donors.

The sequencing input was naive CD8+ T cells sorted from blood. This receptor was obtained from a man aged 18 to 29 in good health. J is TRBJ2-3 and V is TRBV6-5; D unclear. The CDR3 DNA sequence: TGTGCCAGCAGTTACTACCCAGGTAGCACAGATACGCAGTATTTT. Protein sequence: CASSYYPGSTDTQYF.